One and the same sample provided the 28 T cell receptor beta chains below, sequenced in a study of CD4 and CD8 cells across lung adenocarcinoma regions. Via MiXCR, TCRdb re-called the PCR reads, giving one row per CDR3 protein. The sample lists approximately 13,000 distinct CDR3 sequences; around half were seen once. The sequenced sample was CD8+ T cells from the center of a lung tumor. The source is a female donor with lung adenocarcinoma. The CD4 and CD8 labels of this study may be unreliable.

This clonotype is large within its sample. This chain joins TRBV6-1 and TRBJ2-1; 7 bases fit TRBD1. The CDR3 loop spans 13 amino acids. Trimming at V came to 4 bases and at J to 5 bases, leaving 2 bases not matched to a gene. Looked up from germline, CDR1 is MNHNS and CDR2 is SASEGT. The CDR3 DNA reads as TGTGCCAGCAGTGTGGACAGGAACAATGAGCAGTTCTTC. It yields the protein CASSVDRNNEQFF.

This clonotype has just one count. This sequence joins TRBV6-1 and TRBJ2-1, with D tentatively TRBD1 or TRBD2 (5 bases each). CDR3 length: 15 residues. V was trimmed by 6 bases and J by 0 bases, leaving 12 bases between them. Germline CDR1 reads MNHNS; CDR2 reads SASEGT. The DNA for the CDR3 is TGTGCCAGCAGCCGGGACCTTTACTCCTACAATGAGCAGTTCTTC. Its translation is CASSRDLYSYNEQFF.

Here the CDR3 reads CASSWGGGPEGTGELFF. In DNA, the CDR3 is TGTGCCAGCAGTTGGGGGGGAGGGCCCGAGGGCACCGGGGAGCTGTTTTTT. V gene TRBV6-5 combines with J gene TRBJ2-2; 7 positions agree with TRBD2. With V trimmed by 4 bases and J by 4 bases, 12 bases remained unmatched. Germline assignment: CDR1 MNHEY and CDR2 SVGAGI. CDR3 length: 17 residues.

The rearrangement joins TRBV10-2 to TRBJ1-1, with TRBD1 identical over 7 bases. This CDR3 contains 12 residues. Germline V gives CDR1 WSHSY, CDR2 SAAADI. With V trimmed by 8 bases and J by 1 base, 1 base remained unmatched. The CDR3 nucleotides read TGCGCCAGCCGGACAGGGAACACTGAAGCTTTCTTT. Its protein product is CASRTGNTEAFF.

This clonotype was seen many times. The genes are TRBV7-6 and TRBJ2-2, with 8 bases identical to TRBD1. There are 13 residues in the CDR3. Germline V CDR1 and CDR2: SGHVS, FNYEAQ. The V gene end was trimmed by 9 bases and the J gene end by 3 bases; junction bases not matched to a gene: 3. The CDR3 here is CASQGAHTGELFF. CDR3 DNA: TGTGCCAGTCAGGGGGCACACACCGGGGAGCTGTTTTTT.

This clonotype was found a few times. The V gene is TRBV5-6, the J gene TRBJ1-1; D gene ambiguous. V lost 6 bases, J lost 1 base, and 16 bases lay in between. CDR3 length equals 15 residues. Germline V lookup: CDR1 SGHDT, CDR2 YYEEEE. As DNA, the CDR3 is TGTGCCAGCACAATAAACCCCCGGGAGAACACTGAAGCTTTCTTT. Translation: CASTINPRENTEAFF.

The rearrangement joins TRBV27 to TRBJ2-1; D is possibly TRBD1 (5 bases). Per the germline V gene, CDR1 is MNHEY and CDR2 is SMNVEV (reference sequence). The CDR3 runs to 15 residues. V was shortened by 4 bases and J by 0 bases, with 10 bases between the two germline ends. This CDR3 is CASSSGQDSYNEQFF. CDR3 in DNA: TGTGCCAGCAGTTCAGGGCAAGACTCCTACAATGAGCAGTTCTTC.

This clonotype was counted at least ten times. CDR3 sequence (DNA): TGTGCCAGCAGCTCGATACTAGCGGGGGGTGGAGATACGCAGTATTTT. Encoded protein: CASSSILAGGGDTQYF. The genes are TRBV5-5 and TRBJ2-3, with 12 bases fitting TRBD2. The CDR3 extends over 16 amino acids. Looked up from germline, CDR1 is SGHKS and CDR2 is YYEKEE (reference sequence). V lost 3 bases and J lost 5; bases outside the gene matches: 7. Full variable domain (outside the CDR3, taken from reference TRBV5-5 and TRBJ2-3): DAGVTQSPTHLIKTRGQQVTLRCSPISGHKSVSWYQQVLGQGPQFIFQYYEKEERGRGNFPDRFSARQFPNYSSELNVNALLLGDSALYLCASSSILAGGGDTQYFGPGTRLTVL.

V and J are TRBV7-3 and TRBJ2-2; D call uncertain. Germline assignment: CDR1 SGHTA and CDR2 FQGTGA. The V end was cut by 4 bases, the J end by 1 base, with 4 bases between. CDR3 length: 13 residues. CDR3 sequence: CASSSLNTGELFF. CDR3 sequence (DNA): TGTGCCAGCAGCTCCCTGAACACCGGGGAGCTGTTTTTT.

The rearrangement links TRBV6-1 to TRBJ1-6; unclear D gene. V lost 4 bases, J lost 0 bases, and 13 bases lay in between. Germline-derived CDR1 and CDR2 are MNHNS and SASEGT. The CDR3 runs 17 residues. The CDR3 nucleotides read TGTGCCAGCAGTGGAAAAGACGGTAGCTCCTATAATTCACCCCTCCACTTT. As protein: CASSGKDGSSYNSPLHF.

The chain has TRBV20-1 and TRBJ2-5, with TRBD1 identical over 8 bases. The J call is in doubt because the DNA end fits TRBJ2-7 better. The germline V gene encodes CDR1 DFQATT and CDR2 SNEGSKA (reference sequence). This CDR3 is built from 13 residues. CDR3 amino acids: CSAHRGYGYEQYF. CDR3 bases: TGCAGTGCTCACAGGGGGTACGGCTACGAGCAGTACTTC.

J is TRBJ2-4 and V is TRBV10-3; maybe TRBD2 (5 bases). The last part of the DNA fits TRBJ2-3 better; the J call may be wrong. The CDR3 contains 14 residues. Germline loops: CDR1 ENHRY, CDR2 SYGVKD. The CDR3, as DNA: TGTCGCATCAGGTCGGGGTCAGCCAAAAACACGCAGTATTTT. Translation gives CRIRSGSAKNTQYF.

This clonotype has just a few counts. Written as DNA, the CDR3 is TGTGCCAGCAGCCAAGATTTGGGGCAGGCGGAGACCCAGTACTTC. Translation: CASSQDLGQAETQYF. This chain links TRBV14 with TRBJ2-5, with D possibly TRBD1 on 5 matching bases. Germline values: CDR1 SGHDN, CDR2 FVKESK. The CDR3 covers 15 residues. V was pared by 0 bases and J by 5 bases, with 13 bases between. The full variable domain, completed using reference TRBV14 and TRBJ2-5, is EAGVTQFPSHSVIEKGQTVTLRCDPISGHDNLYWYRRVMGKEIKFLLHFVKESKQDESGMPNNRFLAERTGGTYSTLKVQPAELEDSGVYFCASSQDLGQAETQYFGPGTRLLVL.

In its sample, this clonotype was seen many times. The gene calls are TRBV6-1 and TRBJ1-2, with D perhaps matching TRBD1 (5 bases). Germline V gene sequence: CDR1 MNHNS, CDR2 SASEGT. The CDR3 consists of 14 residues. V lost 8 bases and J lost 1, with 14 bases in between. The CDR3 is CASERDGDNYGYTF. The DNA of the CDR3 is TGTGCCAGCGAACGGGACGGTGATAACTATGGCTACACCTTC.

With regard to this clonotype: Sequence at one end of the junction differs from germline and may be a read error. The chain recombines TRBV6-5 with TRBJ2-1; D tentatively fits TRBD1 or TRBD2 (5 bases each). Germline values: CDR1 MNHEY, CDR2 SVGAGI. CDR3 length: 15 amino acids. CDR3 bases: TGTGCCAGCAGTTTGGGCCGGGGCTCCTCCGAGGAGCAGTTCTTT. Translated, it gives CASSLGRGSSEEQFF.

Concerning this clonotype: This may stem from a read error, because a much larger clone lies one nucleotide away. The chain has TRBV6-1 and TRBJ2-3; 8 nucleotides agree with TRBD1. Per the germline V gene, CDR1 is MNHNS and CDR2 is SASEGT. The CDR3 totals 18 residues. This CDR3 reads CASRDPFTGGRGTDTRYF. Here the CDR3 DNA reads TGTGCCAGCAGGGATCCCTTCACAGGGGGGCGAGGCACAGATACGCGGTATTTT.

This clonotype was detected many times. The rearrangement uses TRBV6-2 or TRBV6-3 and TRBJ2-1, with 11 bases matching TRBD2. CDR1 is MNHEY, CDR2 SVGEGT, per germline. This CDR3 region has 17 residues. Trimming took 1 base from V and 4 from J; bases not matched to a gene: 6. CDR3 loop: CASSYLAGGPKYNEQFF. CDR3 DNA sequence: TGTGCCAGCAGTTACTTAGCGGGGGGGCCTAAATACAATGAGCAGTTCTTC.

This clonotype was counted between two and nine times. The V gene is TRBV10-2, the J gene TRBJ2-1, with 13 nucleotides matching TRBD2. Per germline, CDR1 WSHSY and CDR2 SAAADI. V lost 9 bases and J lost 8; bases outside the gene matches: 4. CDR3 size: 13 residues. CDR3 nucleotide sequence: TGCGCCAGACAACTAGCGGGGGGGGATGAGCAGTTCTTC. Protein product: CARQLAGGDEQFF.

This chain links TRBV6-1 with TRBJ2-3, with 9 bases fitting TRBD2. Germline V gene sequence: CDR1 MNHNS, CDR2 SASEGT. V gave up 6 bases and J gave up 0 bases; unmatched junction bases: 13. This CDR3 spans 18 amino acids. The CDR3 bases are TGTGCCAGCAGGGATAAAATAGGACTAGCGTCTAGCACAGATACGCAGTATTTT. This gives the protein CASRDKIGLASSTDTQYF.

In this sample, this clonotype turned up many times. The rearrangement joins TRBV11-2 to TRBJ1-6, with D perhaps matching TRBD1 (5 bases). CDR3 length: 14 amino acids. V lost 1 base and J lost 8, with 9 bases in between. Per the germline V gene, CDR1 is SGHAT and CDR2 is FQNNGV. CDR3 region: CASSLGQKDSPLHF. CDR3 sequence (DNA): TGTGCCAGCAGCTTAGGACAGAAAGATTCACCCCTCCACTTT. Combining the CDR3 with reference TRBV11-2 and TRBJ1-6 gives the whole variable domain EAGVAQSPRYKIIEKRQSVAFWCNPISGHATLYWYQQILGQGPKLLIQFQNNGVVDDSQLPKDRFSAERLKGVDSTLKIQPAKLEDSAVYLCASSLGQKDSPLHFGNGTRLTVT.

V gene TRBV3-1 combines with J gene TRBJ2-1; 8 bases align to TRBD2. CDR3 length equals 15 residues. CDR1 and CDR2 (germline): LGHDT, YNNKEL (reference sequence). The V and J ends lost 3 bases and 4 bases, in that order; junction bases with no gene match: 5. The CDR3 loop is CASSHGSGAYNEQFF. The DNA of the CDR3 is TGTGCCAGCAGCCACGGTAGCGGGGCGTACAATGAGCAGTTCTTC.

This clonotype has more than one count but fewer than ten. The J gene is TRBJ2-7, the V gene TRBV7-2; 8 positions agree with TRBD1. Germline V gene sequence: CDR1 SGHTA, CDR2 FQGNSA. V dropped 5 bases and J dropped 1; count of bases not matched to a gene: 4. This CDR3 is 14 amino acids long. The CDR3 protein is CASSRDRNSYEQYF. In nucleotides, the CDR3 is TGTGCCAGCAGCCGGGACAGGAATTCCTACGAGCAGTACTTC.

In this sample, this clonotype is medium-sized. The chain has TRBV6-5 and TRBJ2-7; D uncertain. Per germline, CDR1 MNHEY and CDR2 SVGAGI. This CDR3 has 16 amino acids. V lost 0 bases, J lost 2 bases, and 14 bases lay in between. CDR3 DNA: TGTGCCAGCAGTTACTCGGACCAAATTCGCCCCTACGAGCAGTACTTC. This sequence encodes CASSYSDQIRPYEQYF.

The rearrangement joins TRBV9 to TRBJ2-1; 9 nucleotides line up with TRBD2. The V gene's germline CDR1 is SGDLS and CDR2 YYNGEE. CDR3 size: 16 residues. V was pared by 0 bases and J by 7 bases, with 8 bases of the junction left unmatched. The CDR3: CASSVDLGTSYNEQFF. The DNA for the CDR3 is TGTGCCAGCAGCGTAGATCTAGGGACTAGCTATAATGAGCAGTTCTTC. Variable domain in full (rest from reference TRBV9 and TRBJ2-1): DSGVTQTPKHLITATGQRVTLRCSPRSGDLSVYWYQQSLDQGLQFLIQYYNGEERAKGNILERFSAQQFPDLHSELNLSSLELGDSALYFCASSVDLGTSYNEQFFGPGTRLTVL.

This sequence joins TRBV6-1 and TRBJ2-1; D is possibly TRBD1 (7 bases). This CDR3 region has 13 residues. Germline lookup yields CDR1 MNHNS and CDR2 SASEGT. V gave up 6 bases and J gave up 10 bases, with 16 bases separating them. CDR3 DNA sequence: TGTGCCAGCAGCTCGGAGGGGGCTTGGGAGCAGTTCTTC. Translated: CASSSEGAWEQFF.

The V and J genes are TRBV6-1 and TRBJ2-5, with TRBD1 matching 10 bases. The trim removed 1 base at V and 11 bases at J, leaving 10 bases unmatched. Per germline, CDR1 MNHNS and CDR2 SASEGT. This CDR3 comprises 15 residues. The CDR3 nucleotides read TGTGCCAGCAGTGAAGAGACAGGGGGCTTGAATGAGCAGTACTTC. Protein product: CASSEETGGLNEQYF.

At least ten counts were recorded for this clonotype. The chain is built from TRBV10-3 and TRBJ1-6, with D unresolved. Trimming stripped 8 bases from V and 7 bases from J, with 12 bases between. Germline V CDR1 and CDR2: ENHRY, SYGVKD. The CDR3 contains 13 residues. The CDR3 loop reads CAIARSKNSPLHF. The CDR3 DNA reads as TGTGCCATCGCGAGGTCAAAAAATTCACCCCTCCACTTT.

The rearrangement uses TRBV4-2 and TRBJ2-1; D not resolved. Germline assignment: CDR1 LGHNA and CDR2 YNFKEQ. Trimming removed 1 base at V and 0 bases at J, with 10 bases between. CDR3 size: 16 residues. This CDR3 reads CASSQAYSNSYNEQFF. The CDR3 DNA sequence: TGTGCCAGCAGCCAAGCGTACTCGAACTCCTACAATGAGCAGTTCTTC.